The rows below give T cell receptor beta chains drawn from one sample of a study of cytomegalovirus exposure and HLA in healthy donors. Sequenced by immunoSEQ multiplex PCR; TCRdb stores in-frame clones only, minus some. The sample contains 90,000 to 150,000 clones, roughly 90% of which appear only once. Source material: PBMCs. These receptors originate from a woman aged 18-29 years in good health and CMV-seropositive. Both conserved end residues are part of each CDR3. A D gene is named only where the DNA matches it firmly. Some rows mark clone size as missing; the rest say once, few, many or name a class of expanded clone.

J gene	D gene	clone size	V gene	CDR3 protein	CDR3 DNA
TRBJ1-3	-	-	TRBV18	CASSPPVSDSGNTIYF	TGTGCCAGCTCACCACCGGTTTCAGACTCTGGAAACACCATATATTTT
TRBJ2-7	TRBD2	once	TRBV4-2	CASSQRTSGSYEQYF	TGTGCCAGCAGCCAGAGGACTAGCGGCTCCTACGAGCAGTACTTC
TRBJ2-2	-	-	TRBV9	CASSKTGGAGTGELFF	TGTGCCAGCAGCAAAACAGGGGGGGCGGGCACCGGGGAGCTGTTTTTT
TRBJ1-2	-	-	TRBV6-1	CASSEIRGFDGYTF	TGTGCCAGCAGTGAGATCCGGGGGTTTGATGGCTACACCTTC
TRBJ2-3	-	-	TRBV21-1	CASSNLAGGKTDTQYF	TGTGCCAGCAGCAACCTAGCGGGGGGGAAGACAGATACGCAGTATTTT
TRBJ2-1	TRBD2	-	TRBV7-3	CASSSRPTLLAGVDNEQFF	TGTGCCAGCAGCTCCCGCCCAACCCTACTAGCGGGGGTGGACAATGAGCAGTTCTTC
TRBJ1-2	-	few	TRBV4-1	CASSQVPGGYTF	TGCGCCAGCAGCCAGGTCCCGGGGGGCTACACCTTC
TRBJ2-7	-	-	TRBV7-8	CATSSDSSPYEQYF	TGTGCCACCTCCAGTGACAGTTCTCCCTACGAGCAGTACTTC
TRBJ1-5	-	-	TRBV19	CASKNPEEQPQHF	TGTGCCAGCAAGAACCCGGAGGAGCAGCCCCAGCATTTT
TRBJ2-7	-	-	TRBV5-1	CASSLAGSLLREQYF	TGCGCCAGCAGCTTGGCCGGGTCTCTCCTGCGGGAGCAGTACTTC
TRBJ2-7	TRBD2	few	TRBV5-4	CASSLGASGHYEQYF	TGTGCCAGCAGCTTGGGGGCTAGCGGGCACTACGAGCAGTACTTC
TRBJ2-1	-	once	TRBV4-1	CASSQDDTSNEQFF	TGCGCCAGCAGCCAAGACGATACGAGCAATGAGCAGTTCTTC
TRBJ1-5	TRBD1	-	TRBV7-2	CASSLAGGTVNQPQHF	TGTGCCAGCAGCTTGGCGGGAGGGACAGTCAATCAGCCCCAGCATTTT
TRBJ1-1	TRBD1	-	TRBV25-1	CASSDWSGGEAFF	TGTGCCAGCAGTGATTGGTCAGGGGGGGAAGCTTTCTTT
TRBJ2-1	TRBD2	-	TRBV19	CASSIGDSGNSYNEQFF	TGTGCCAGTAGTATAGGGGATAGCGGGAATTCCTACAATGAGCAGTTCTTC
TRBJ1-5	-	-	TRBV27	CASSSRGGVGSNQPQHF	TGTGCCAGCAGTTCCCGCGGGGGAGTGGGTAGCAATCAGCCCCAGCATTTT
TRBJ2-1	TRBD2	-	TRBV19	CASSMRLAGYNEQFF	TGTGCCAGTAGTATGCGACTAGCGGGTTACAATGAGCAGTTCTTC
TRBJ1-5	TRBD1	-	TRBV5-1	CASAQGGEGPQHF	TGCGCCAGCGCACAAGGGGGCGAAGGGCCCCAGCATTTT
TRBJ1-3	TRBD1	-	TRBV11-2	CASSPTPDRDSGNTIYF	TGTGCCAGCAGCCCGACCCCGGACAGGGACTCTGGAAACACCATATATTTT
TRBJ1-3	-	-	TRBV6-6	CASSYMAASTIYF	TGTGCCAGCAGTTACATGGCGGCAAGCACCATATATTTT
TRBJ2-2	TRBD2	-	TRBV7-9	CASSKGLAETVNTGELFF	TGTGCCAGCAGCAAGGGACTAGCGGAAACCGTAAACACCGGGGAGCTGTTTTTT
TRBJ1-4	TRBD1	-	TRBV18	CASSRQGLGLFF	TGTGCCAGCTCACGACAGGGCTTGGGACTGTTTTTT
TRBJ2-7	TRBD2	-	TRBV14	CASRRPTSGRGRKQYF	TGTGCCAGCAGGCGCCCCACTAGCGGGAGGGGAAGGAAGCAGTACTTC
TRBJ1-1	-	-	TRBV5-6	CASRTVMNTEAFF	TGTGCCAGCAGGACAGTTATGAACACTGAAGCTTTCTTT
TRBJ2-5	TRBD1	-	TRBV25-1	CASTKGQGAETQYF	TGTGCCAGCACCAAAGGACAGGGGGCAGAGACCCAGTACTTC
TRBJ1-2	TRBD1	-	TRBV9	CASSSRQGRGYTF	TGTGCCAGCAGCTCGCGACAGGGCAGGGGCTACACCTTC
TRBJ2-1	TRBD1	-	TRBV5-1	CASSQGQGLHSEQFF	TGCGCCAGCAGCCAGGGACAGGGTCTACATAGTGAGCAGTTCTTC
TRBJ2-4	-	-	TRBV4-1	CASSQGSLGGNIQYF	TGCGCCAGCAGCCAAGGATCCCTGGGAGGAAACATTCAGTACTTC
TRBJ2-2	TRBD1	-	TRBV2	CASSTGTDTGELFF	TGTGCCAGCAGTACCGGGACAGACACCGGGGAGCTGTTTTTT
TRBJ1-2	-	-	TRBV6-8	CASSDRDTYGYTF	TGTGCCAGCAGTGATAGAGATACCTATGGCTACACCTTC
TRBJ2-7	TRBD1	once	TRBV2	CASGRQGRFGEQYF	TGTGCCAGCGGGAGACAGGGACGGTTCGGCGAGCAGTACTTC
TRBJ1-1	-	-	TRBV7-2	CASLLSRGVMNTEAFF	TGTGCCAGCCTGTTGTCAAGGGGCGTTATGAACACTGAAGCTTTCTTT
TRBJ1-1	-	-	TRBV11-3	CASSQGAGLNTEAFF	TGTGCCAGCAGTCAAGGGGCAGGTTTGAACACTGAAGCTTTCTTT
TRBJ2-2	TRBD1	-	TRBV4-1	CASSQSGTVNTGELFF	TGCGCCAGCAGCCAATCCGGGACAGTGAACACCGGGGAGCTGTTTTTT
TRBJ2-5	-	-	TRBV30	CAWSVALVRQETQYF	TGTGCCTGGAGTGTCGCTCTGGTCCGGCAAGAGACCCAGTACTTC
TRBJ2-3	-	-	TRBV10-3	CAISHAERYTDTQYF	TGTGCCATCAGCCACGCGGAGCGGTACACAGATACGCAGTATTTT
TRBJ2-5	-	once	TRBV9	CASSADLQGRETQYF	TGTGCCAGCAGCGCGGACTTACAGGGTCGAGAGACCCAGTACTTC
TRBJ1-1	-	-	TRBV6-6	CASSYNSPDTEAFF	TGTGCCAGCAGTTACAACAGCCCGGACACTGAAGCTTTCTTT
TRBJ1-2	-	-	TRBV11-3	CASSLGGSGGYTF	TGTGCCAGCAGTTTAGGAGGATCAGGGGGCTACACCTTC
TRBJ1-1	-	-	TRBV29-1	CSVEDRGRGNTEAFF	TGCAGCGTTGAAGACCGGGGCAGGGGGAACACTGAAGCTTTCTTT